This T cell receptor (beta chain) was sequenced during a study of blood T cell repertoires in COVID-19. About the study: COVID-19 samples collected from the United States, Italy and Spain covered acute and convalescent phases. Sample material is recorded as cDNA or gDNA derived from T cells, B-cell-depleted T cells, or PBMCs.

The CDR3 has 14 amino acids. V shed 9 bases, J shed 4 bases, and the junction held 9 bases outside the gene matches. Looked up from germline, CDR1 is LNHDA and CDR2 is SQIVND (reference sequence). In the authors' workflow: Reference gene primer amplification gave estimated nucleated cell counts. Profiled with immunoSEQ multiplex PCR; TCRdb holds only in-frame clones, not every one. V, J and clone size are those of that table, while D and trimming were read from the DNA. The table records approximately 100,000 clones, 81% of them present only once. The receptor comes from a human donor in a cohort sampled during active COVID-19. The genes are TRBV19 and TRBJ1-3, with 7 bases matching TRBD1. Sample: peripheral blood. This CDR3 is CASTTGQYGNTIYF. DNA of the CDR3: TGTGCCAGCACGACGGGACAGTACGGAAACACCATATATTTT. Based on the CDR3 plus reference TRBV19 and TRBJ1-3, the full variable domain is DGGITQSPKYLFRKEGQNVTLSCEQNLNHDAMYWYRQDPGQGLRLIYYSQIVNDFQKGDIAEGYSVSREKKESFPLTVTSAQKNPTAFYLCASTTGQYGNTIYFGEGSWLTVV.